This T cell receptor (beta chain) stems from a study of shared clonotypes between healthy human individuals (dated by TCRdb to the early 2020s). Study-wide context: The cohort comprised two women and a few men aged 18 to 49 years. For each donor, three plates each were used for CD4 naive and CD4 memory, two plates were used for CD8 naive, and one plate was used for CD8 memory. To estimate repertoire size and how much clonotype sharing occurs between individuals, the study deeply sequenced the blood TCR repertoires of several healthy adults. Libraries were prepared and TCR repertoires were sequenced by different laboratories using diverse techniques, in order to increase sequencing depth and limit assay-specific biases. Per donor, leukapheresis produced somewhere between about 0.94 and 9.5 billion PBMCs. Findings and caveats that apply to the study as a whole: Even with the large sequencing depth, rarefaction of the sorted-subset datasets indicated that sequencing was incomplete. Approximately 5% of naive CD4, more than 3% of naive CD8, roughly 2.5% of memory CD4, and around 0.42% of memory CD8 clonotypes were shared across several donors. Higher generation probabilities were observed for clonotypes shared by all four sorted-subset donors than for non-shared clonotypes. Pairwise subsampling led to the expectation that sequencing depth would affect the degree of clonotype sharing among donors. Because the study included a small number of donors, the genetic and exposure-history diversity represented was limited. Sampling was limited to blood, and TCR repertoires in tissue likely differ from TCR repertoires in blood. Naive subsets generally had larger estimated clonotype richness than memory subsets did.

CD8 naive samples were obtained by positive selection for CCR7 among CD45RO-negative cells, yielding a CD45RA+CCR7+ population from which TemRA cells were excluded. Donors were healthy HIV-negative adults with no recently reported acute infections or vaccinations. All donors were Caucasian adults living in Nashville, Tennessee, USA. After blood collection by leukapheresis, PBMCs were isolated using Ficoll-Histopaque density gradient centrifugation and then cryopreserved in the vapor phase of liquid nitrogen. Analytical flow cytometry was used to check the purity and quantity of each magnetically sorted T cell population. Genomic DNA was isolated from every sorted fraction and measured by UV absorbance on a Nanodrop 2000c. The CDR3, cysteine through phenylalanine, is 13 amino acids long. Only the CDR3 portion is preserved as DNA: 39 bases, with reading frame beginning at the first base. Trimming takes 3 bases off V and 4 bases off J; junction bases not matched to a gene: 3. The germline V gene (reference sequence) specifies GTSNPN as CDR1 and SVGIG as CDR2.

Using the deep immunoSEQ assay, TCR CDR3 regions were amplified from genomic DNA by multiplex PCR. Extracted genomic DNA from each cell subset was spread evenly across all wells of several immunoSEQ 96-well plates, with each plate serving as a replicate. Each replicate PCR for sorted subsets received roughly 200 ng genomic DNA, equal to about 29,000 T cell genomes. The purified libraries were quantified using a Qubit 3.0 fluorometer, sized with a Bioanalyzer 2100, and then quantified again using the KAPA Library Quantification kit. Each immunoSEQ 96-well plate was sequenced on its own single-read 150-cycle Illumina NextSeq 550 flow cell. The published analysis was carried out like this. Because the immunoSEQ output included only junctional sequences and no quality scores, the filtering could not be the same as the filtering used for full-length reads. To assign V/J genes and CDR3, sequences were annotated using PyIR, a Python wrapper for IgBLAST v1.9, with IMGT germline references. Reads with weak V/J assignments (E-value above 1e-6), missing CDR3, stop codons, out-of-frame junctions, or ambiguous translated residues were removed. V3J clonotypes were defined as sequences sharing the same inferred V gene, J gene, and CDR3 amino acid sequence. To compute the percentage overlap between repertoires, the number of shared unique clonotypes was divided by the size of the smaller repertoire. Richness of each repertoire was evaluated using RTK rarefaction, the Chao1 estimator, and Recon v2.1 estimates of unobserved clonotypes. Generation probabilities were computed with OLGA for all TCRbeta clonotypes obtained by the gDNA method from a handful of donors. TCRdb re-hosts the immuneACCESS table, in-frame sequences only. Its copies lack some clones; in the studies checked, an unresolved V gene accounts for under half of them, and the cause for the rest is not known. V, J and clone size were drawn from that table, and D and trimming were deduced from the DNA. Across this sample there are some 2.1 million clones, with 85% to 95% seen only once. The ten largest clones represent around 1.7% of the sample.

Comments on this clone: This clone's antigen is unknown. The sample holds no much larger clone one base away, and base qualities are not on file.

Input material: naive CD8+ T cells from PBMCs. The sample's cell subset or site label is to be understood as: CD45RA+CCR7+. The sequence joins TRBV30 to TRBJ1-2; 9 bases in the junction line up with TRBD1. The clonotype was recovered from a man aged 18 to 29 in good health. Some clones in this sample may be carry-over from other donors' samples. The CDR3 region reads CAWRGTGPYGYTF. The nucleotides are TGTGCCTGGAGGGGGACAGGGCCCTATGGCTACACCTTC.